This TCR beta chain was profiled in a study of T cells expressing NK-cell markers. Overall study context: Of eight sequenced donors, seven were HCMV-seropositive and one HCMV-seronegative. Study-level points and caveats: Whether expanded NKG2C-expressing T cell clones recognize HCMV is unknown.

CDR1 is SGHKS, CDR2 YYEKEE, per germline (reference sequence). The CDR3 loop spans 15 amino acids. With respect to this clonotype: Its antigen remains unidentified.

Beta-chain TCR cDNA was generated via 5'RACE template switching with UMIs. Each CDR3 protein gets one entry in TCRdb, which reprocessed the 5' RACE reads and gives no DNA. The sample table includes 500,000 or so distinct CDR3 sequences. The sequencing sample was made of blood T cells: a sorted CD56 or NKG2C T cell subset, CD4+ or CD8+ T cells, or bulk PBMC T cells (not recorded which). The clonotype originates from a young man in good health. The J gene is TRBJ1-1, the V gene TRBV5-5. CDR3 sequence: CASSLGRTMNTEAFF. The full variable domain, with the rest looked up from reference TRBV5-5 and TRBJ1-1, is DAGVTQSPTHLIKTRGQQVTLRCSPISGHKSVSWYQQVLGQGPQFIFQYYEKEERGRGNFPDRFSARQFPNYSSELNVNALLLGDSALYLCASSLGRTMNTEAFFGQGTRLTVV.